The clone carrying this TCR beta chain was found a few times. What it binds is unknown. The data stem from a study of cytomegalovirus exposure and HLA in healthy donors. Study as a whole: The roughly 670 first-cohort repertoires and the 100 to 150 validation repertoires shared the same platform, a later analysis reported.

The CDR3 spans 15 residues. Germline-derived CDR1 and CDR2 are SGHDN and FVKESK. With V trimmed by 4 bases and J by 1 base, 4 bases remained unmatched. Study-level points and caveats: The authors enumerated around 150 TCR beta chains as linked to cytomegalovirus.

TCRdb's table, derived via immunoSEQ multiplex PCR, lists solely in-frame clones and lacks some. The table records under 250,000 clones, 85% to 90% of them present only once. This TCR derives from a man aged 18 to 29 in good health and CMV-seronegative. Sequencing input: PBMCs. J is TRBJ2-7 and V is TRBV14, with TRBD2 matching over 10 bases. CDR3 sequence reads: CASSPWTSGSYEQYF. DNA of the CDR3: TGTGCCAGCAGCCCCTGGACTAGCGGATCCTACGAGCAGTACTTC. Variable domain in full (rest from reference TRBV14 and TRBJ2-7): EAGVTQFPSHSVIEKGQTVTLRCDPISGHDNLYWYRRVMGKEIKFLLHFVKESKQDESGMPNNRFLAERTGGTYSTLKVQPAELEDSGVYFCASSPWTSGSYEQYFGPGTRLTVT.